These 22 T cell receptor beta chains share one sample of origin, sequenced in a study of regulatory T cells in long-lasting Graves disease (dated by TCRdb to the early 2020s). According to the study, the label for this sample's time point signals: newly diagnosed GD, antithyroid drugs for less than 3 months. For both TCR sequencing and RNA sequencing, RNA was extracted from PBMCs in TRIzol. Libraries were constructed by multiplex PCR. Sequencer: Illumina HiSeq 4000. TCR beta libraries were built with iRepertoire HTBI primers and Arm-PCR amplification of CDR3 regions. TCRdb reanalyzed the raw reads on its own, using fastp at Q25 for trimming and MiXCR for clone calling, and kept in-frame beta chains. Each record represents a unique CDR3 protein, reported with the most common genes and DNA among its rows. The sample data list a few hundred thousand distinct CDR3 sequences, and over 15% of these were observed just once. The top ten constitute less than 35% of the sample.

The same data also contributed to another study, on T cells in Graves' hyperthyroidism and ophthalmopathy.

The material was peripheral blood mononuclear cells (PBMCs), obtained at new diagnosis, from a patient treated with antithyroid drugs. The receptors originated from a man aged 40-49 years with Graves disease. Donor details come from another sample of the same person, matched by shared clones.

This clonotype was counted ten times or more. The J gene is TRBJ2-3, the V gene TRBV9, with D perhaps TRBD2 (6 bases). V was pared by 0 bases and J by 5 bases, with 16 bases between. Germline V gene sequence: CDR1 SGDLS, CDR2 YYNGEE. The CDR3 has 16 amino acids. The CDR3 is CASSVGVTGEVDTQYF. For the CDR3, the DNA is TGTGCCAGCAGCGTAGGGGTTACGGGGGAGGTAGATACGCAGTATTTT.

V gene TRBV11-1 combines with J gene TRBJ2-2, with a weak D call TRBD2 (5 bases). Trimming left V 8 bases short and J 7 bases short, with 14 bases between. The CDR3 is 13 residues long. Per the germline V gene, CDR1 is SGHAT and CDR2 is FQDESV (reference sequence). CDR3 DNA sequence: TGTGCCAGCCGCCCGACTGGGAGCGGGGAGCTGTTTTTT. It encodes CASRPTGSGELFF.

This clonotype has ten or more counts. The gene calls are TRBV11-3 and TRBJ2-1; D is ambiguous. The CDR3 contains 14 residues. Germline CDR1 is SGHNT and CDR2 is YENEEA. Trimming pared 1 base from V and 5 bases from J, leaving 9 bases between. CDR3 protein: CASSLGARDNEQFF. CDR3 nucleotide sequence: TGTGCCAGCAGCTTAGGTGCTAGAGACAATGAGCAGTTCTTC.

V gene TRBV5-6 combines with J gene TRBJ1-2, with a possible D match to TRBD1 (5 bases). The ends were cut back, 1 base at V and 4 bases at J, with 8 bases in the middle. The CDR3 sequence is 13 residues long. Germline lookup yields CDR1 SGHDT and CDR2 YYEEEE. Here the CDR3 reads CASSLTGRYGYTF. CDR3 sequence (DNA): TGTGCCAGCAGCTTGACAGGCCGCTATGGCTACACCTTC.

Regarding this clonotype: With a far larger clone one base away, a read error is the likely cause. The chain combines TRBV7-8 with TRBJ2-5, with 9 bases identical to TRBD2. The CDR3 has 18 amino acids. Germline loops: CDR1 SGHVS, CDR2 FQNEAQ. V lost 0 bases, J lost 11 bases, and 19 bases stayed unmatched. Here the CDR3 reads CASSLALAGGPSYNEQYF. CDR3 DNA sequence: TGTGCCAGCAGCTTAGCCCTGGCGGGGGGGCCGTCCTACAATGAGCAGTACTTC.

The V and J genes are TRBV18 and TRBJ2-1; TRBD1 agrees at 7 bases. In germline, CDR1 is KGHSH, CDR2 LQKENI. The CDR3 is made up of 14 amino acids. V lost 6 bases, J lost 2 bases, and 4 bases stayed unmatched. CDR3 sequence reads: CASSQQGTYNEQFF. In nucleotides, the CDR3 is TGTGCCAGCTCTCAACAGGGGACCTACAATGAGCAGTTCTTC.

The chain joins TRBV5-1 to TRBJ2-2, with 7 bases lining up with TRBD1. V gave up 4 bases and J gave up 2 bases; unmatched junction bases: 5. This CDR3 comprises 15 residues. The germline gives CDR1 SGHRS, CDR2 YFSETQ. The CDR3 region has the DNA TGCGCCAGCAGCGAGACAGGGCCCAACACCGGGGAGCTGTTTTTT. As protein: CASSETGPNTGELFF.

This clonotype was seen a handful of times. The chain couples TRBV6-2 or TRBV6-3 to TRBJ2-2; perhaps TRBD1 as D (6 bases). Germline V lookup: CDR1 MNHEY, CDR2 SVGEGT. CDR3 length: 18 amino acids. Deletions cut 0 bases from V and 4 bases from J, with 18 bases between. In DNA, the CDR3 is TGTGCCAGCAGTTACTCAGGGGCGGGCAGGGGCCCCACCGGGGAGCTGTTTTTT. Translating it yields CASSYSGAGRGPTGELFF.

In DNA form, the CDR3 reads TGCAGTGCTCGAACACTAGCGGGGGGCCCCGAGCAGTTCTTC. Its protein is CSARTLAGGPEQFF. The V gene is TRBV20-1, the J gene TRBJ2-3; 12 nucleotides align to TRBD2. The J call could be wrong; TRBJ2-1 is a better fit for the DNA end. Looked up from germline, CDR1 is DFQATT and CDR2 is SNEGSKA (reference sequence). The CDR3 loop spans 14 amino acids.

This clonotype was recorded many times. V gene TRBV4-1 combines with J gene TRBJ2-7, with 8 bases matching TRBD1. CDR1 MGHRA and CDR2 YSYEKL come from the germline V gene. Losses at the gene ends were 3 bases for V and 4 bases for J; bases not matched to a gene: 8. The CDR3 runs 15 residues. The CDR3 is CASSHGQGTAYEQYF. In DNA form, the CDR3 reads TGCGCCAGCAGCCACGGACAGGGAACGGCGTACGAGCAGTACTTC.

This clonotype was counted many times. V usage is TRBV27 and J usage is TRBJ2-1; tentatively, D is TRBD2 (6 bases). Per germline, CDR1 MNHEY and CDR2 SMNVEV (reference sequence). The CDR3 runs 15 residues. V was pared by 8 bases and J by 3 bases, with 17 bases between. CDR3 sequence: CASGPAGPLYNEQFF. The DNA for the CDR3 is TGTGCCAGCGGACCGGCGGGGCCTCTCTACAATGAGCAGTTCTTC.

This clonotype has ten or more counts. This chain links TRBV30 with TRBJ1-1; TRBD1 might be the D (5 bases). The CDR3 has 14 amino acids. The germline CDR1 and CDR2 sequences are GTSNPN and SVGIG (reference sequence). Trimming removed 3 bases at V and 1 base at J, with 12 bases between. The CDR3 DNA reads as TGTGCCTGGAGCATGTGGGGGTCGAACACTGAAGCTTTCTTT. The encoded protein is CAWSMWGSNTEAFF.

Comment on this clonotype: A much larger clone lies a single base off, so this may be a read error. The genes are TRBV30 and TRBJ1-4, with TRBD1 as a possible D gene (6 bases). The CDR3 sequence is 14 residues long. Germline V gives CDR1 GTSNPN, CDR2 SVGIG (reference sequence). With 4 bases removed from V and 14 bases from J, the gap between germline ends came to 23 bases. For the CDR3, the DNA is TGTGCCTGGAATAGGGGGAGTTTAAGGACCGAGCTGTTTTTT. This encodes CAWNRGSLRTELFF.

This clonotype was counted ten times or more. The CDR3 here is CASSAGGEGYEQYF. The CDR3 DNA follows: TGCGCCAGCAGCGCGGGGGGCGAAGGCTACGAGCAGTACTTC. The chain links TRBV5-1 to TRBJ2-7; 8 bases are a match to TRBD2. Germline CDR1 reads SGHRS; CDR2 reads YFSETQ. CDR3 length: 14 residues. After removal of 4 bases from V and 3 bases from J, the junction contained 6 bases not matched to a gene.

The chain couples TRBV20-1 to TRBJ2-7; unclear D gene. The ends were cut back, 1 base at V and 1 base at J, with 8 bases in the middle. The CDR3 length is 13 residues. Germline CDR1 reads DFQATT; CDR2 reads SNEGSKA (reference sequence). This chain's CDR3 is CSARVGHSYEQYF. CDR3 DNA sequence: TGCAGTGCTAGAGTTGGCCATTCCTACGAGCAGTACTTC.

The table lists this clonotype with a few counts. V gene TRBV4-3 combines with J gene TRBJ1-1; possibly TRBD1 for D (6 bases). The CDR3 spans 12 residues. CDR1 is LGHNA and CDR2 is YSLEER in the germline V gene. V was cut by 3 bases and J by 11 bases, with 13 bases left in between. In DNA form, the CDR3 reads TGCGCCAGCAGCCACCAACAGGGATCGGCTTTCTTT. Amino acid sequence: CASSHQQGSAFF.

This clonotype was counted between two and nine times. V and J are TRBV5-5 and TRBJ1-2, with TRBD1 matching over 9 bases. CDR1 is SGHKS, CDR2 YYEKEE, per germline (reference sequence). Trimming took 3 bases from V and 5 from J; bases not matched to a gene: 5. The CDR3 runs 14 residues. CDR3 amino acids: CASSWTGEWYGYTF. The DNA of the CDR3 is TGTGCCAGCAGCTGGACAGGGGAGTGGTATGGCTACACCTTC.

This clonotype was found many times. V usage is TRBV27 and J usage is TRBJ2-7; tentative D call: TRBD1 (6 bases). Trimming pared 2 bases from V and 5 bases from J, leaving 10 bases between. The CDR3 has 13 residues. The germline V gene has CDR1 MNHEY and CDR2 SMNVEV (reference sequence). CDR3 region: CASSLTGNHEQYF. The DNA of the CDR3 is TGTGCCAGCAGTTTAACAGGGAACCACGAGCAGTACTTC.

Many counts were recorded for this clonotype. The chain couples TRBV20-1 to TRBJ2-3; 9 positions agree with TRBD2. The germline gives CDR1 DFQATT, CDR2 SNEGSKA (reference sequence). The CDR3 spans 15 residues. Trimming removed 3 bases from V and 3 bases from J; junction bases left unmatched: 7. Here the CDR3 reads CSASASGDGTDTQYF. The CDR3 DNA reads as TGCAGTGCTAGCGCTAGCGGGGATGGAACAGATACGCAGTATTTT.

This chain joins TRBV7-9 and TRBJ1-2; D may be TRBD1 (5 bases). This CDR3 comprises 16 residues. From germline, CDR1 is SEHNR and CDR2 FQNEAQ (reference sequence). V lost 6 bases, J lost 0 bases, and 17 bases lay in between. In nucleotides, the CDR3 is TGTGCCAGCAGAAGAGCTCGGGACCGGCCTAACTATGGCTACACCTTC. Its protein product is CASRRARDRPNYGYTF.

This clonotype was seen at least ten times. The V and J genes are TRBV3-1 and TRBJ2-7; a possible D gene is TRBD1 (5 bases). The CDR3 spans 13 residues. The V gene's germline CDR1 is LGHDT and CDR2 YNNKEL (reference sequence). Trimming stripped 1 base from V and 3 bases from J, with 7 bases between. This chain's CDR3 is CASSQGQSYEQYF. The CDR3 region has the DNA TGTGCCAGCAGCCAAGGACAGAGCTACGAGCAGTACTTC.

The rearrangement links TRBV27 to TRBJ1-6; 7 positions agree with TRBD1. The CDR3 runs 16 residues. Germline V gene data show CDR1 as MNHEY and CDR2 as SMNVEV (reference sequence). V trimming: 8 bases; J trimming: 4 bases; junction bases outside the gene matches: 11. The CDR3: CASPLTGAIYNSPLHF. The CDR3 DNA reads TGTGCCAGCCCGCTTACAGGGGCCATATATAATTCACCCCTCCACTTT.